These 5 T cell receptor beta chains originate from one sample sequenced in a study of cytotoxic CD8 clonotypes in ibrutinib-treated CLL. Assay: immunoSEQ multiplex PCR; the TCRdb copy retains only in-frame clones and omits some. The data hold about 130,000 clones, with 75% to 90% observed a single time. Sequencing used PBMCs, obtained after 24 months of ibrutinib treatment. These receptors came from a human donor with chronic lymphocytic leukemia.

The chain combines TRBV28 with TRBJ2-7, with D perhaps TRBD1 (6 bases). Trimming removed 3 bases from V and 4 bases from J, with 10 bases in between. The germline gives CDR1 MDHEN, CDR2 SYDVKM. The CDR3 is made up of 13 amino acids. The CDR3 sequence is CASSLAGVYEQYF. In DNA form, the CDR3 reads TGTGCCAGCAGTTTGGCAGGGGTGTACGAGCAGTACTTC. Complete variable domain (other parts from reference TRBV28 and TRBJ2-7): DVKVTQSSRYLVKRTGEKVFLECVQDMDHENMFWYRQDPGLGLRLIYFSYDVKMKEKGDIPEGYSVSREKKERFSLILESASTNQTSMYLCASSLAGVYEQYFGPGTRLTVT.

This chain links TRBV5-8 with TRBJ1-5; D call uncertain. Trimming removed 2 bases at V and 2 bases at J, with 11 bases between. Germline-derived CDR1 and CDR2 are SGHTS and YDEGEE. CDR3 length: 15 amino acids. CDR3 region: CASSFHPRGNQPQHF. In DNA form, the CDR3 reads TGTGCCAGCAGCTTTCACCCAAGGGGCAATCAGCCCCAGCATTTT.

This rearrangement joins TRBV28 to TRBJ2-7; 8 bases are shared with TRBD1. This CDR3 is built from 15 residues. V was clipped by 4 bases and J by 5 bases; unmatched bases: 10. CDR1 and CDR2 (germline): MDHEN, SYDVKM. The CDR3 DNA is TGTGCCAGCAGTTCCGTGGAGGCAGGGGGCGACGAGCAGTACTTC. Its protein is CASSSVEAGGDEQYF. Based on the CDR3 plus reference TRBV28 and TRBJ2-7, the full variable domain is DVKVTQSSRYLVKRTGEKVFLECVQDMDHENMFWYRQDPGLGLRLIYFSYDVKMKEKGDIPEGYSVSREKKERFSLILESASTNQTSMYLCASSSVEAGGDEQYFGPGTRLTVT.

The chain combines TRBV6-5 with TRBJ2-5, with a weak D call TRBD2 (6 bases). V was clipped by 8 bases and J by 1 base, with 11 bases between them. This CDR3 is 13 amino acids long. The germline CDR1 and CDR2 sequences are MNHEY and SVGAGI. As DNA, the CDR3 is TGTGCCAGCGGGAGAGCGGGCCAAGAGACCCAGTACTTC. Its protein product is CASGRAGQETQYF.

The chain has TRBV9 and TRBJ1-2; 10 bases are a match to TRBD1. Germline trimming cut 0 bases from V and 6 bases from J; bases unmatched to any gene: 2. From germline, CDR1 is SGDLS and CDR2 YYNGEE. This CDR3 has 14 residues. Here the CDR3 reads CASSVEGQGHGYTF. The CDR3 DNA reads TGTGCCAGCAGCGTAGAGGGACAGGGGCATGGCTACACCTTC.